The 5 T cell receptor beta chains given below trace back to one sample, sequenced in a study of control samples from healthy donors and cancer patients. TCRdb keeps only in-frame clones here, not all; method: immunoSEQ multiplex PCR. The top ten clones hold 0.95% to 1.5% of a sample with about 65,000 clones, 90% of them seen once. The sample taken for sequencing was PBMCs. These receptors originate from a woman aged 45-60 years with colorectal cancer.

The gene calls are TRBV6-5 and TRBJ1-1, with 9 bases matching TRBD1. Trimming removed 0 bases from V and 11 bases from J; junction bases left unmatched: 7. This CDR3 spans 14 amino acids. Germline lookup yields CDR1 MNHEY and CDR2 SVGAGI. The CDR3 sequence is CASSYSGQGVRAFF. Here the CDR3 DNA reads TGTGCCAGCAGTTACTCGGGACAGGGAGTACGGGCTTTCTTT.

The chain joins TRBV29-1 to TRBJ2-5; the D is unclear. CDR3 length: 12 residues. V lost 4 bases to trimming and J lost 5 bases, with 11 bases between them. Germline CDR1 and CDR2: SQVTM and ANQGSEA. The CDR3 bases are TGCAGCGTTGGGCGTCCTCCTGAGACCCAGTACTTC. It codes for CSVGRPPETQYF. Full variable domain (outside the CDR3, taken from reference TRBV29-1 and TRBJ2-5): SAVISQKPSRDICQRGTSLTIQCQVDSQVTMMFWYRQQPGQSLTLIATANQGSEATYESGFVIDKFPISRPNLTFSTLTVSNMSPEDSSIYLCSVGRPPETQYFGPGTRLLVL.

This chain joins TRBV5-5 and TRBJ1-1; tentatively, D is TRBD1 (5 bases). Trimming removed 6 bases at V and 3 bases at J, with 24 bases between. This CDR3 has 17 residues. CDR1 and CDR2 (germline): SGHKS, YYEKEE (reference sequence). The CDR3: CASTKSSQGGRDTEAFF. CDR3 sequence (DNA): TGTGCCAGCACAAAATCGTCCCAGGGAGGACGTGACACTGAAGCTTTCTTT.

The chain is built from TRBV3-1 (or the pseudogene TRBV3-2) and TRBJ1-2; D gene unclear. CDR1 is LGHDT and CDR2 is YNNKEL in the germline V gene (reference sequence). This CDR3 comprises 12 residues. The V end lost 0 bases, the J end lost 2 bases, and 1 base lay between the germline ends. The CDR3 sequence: CASSQENYGYTF. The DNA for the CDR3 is TGTGCCAGCAGCCAAGAAAACTATGGCTACACCTTC.

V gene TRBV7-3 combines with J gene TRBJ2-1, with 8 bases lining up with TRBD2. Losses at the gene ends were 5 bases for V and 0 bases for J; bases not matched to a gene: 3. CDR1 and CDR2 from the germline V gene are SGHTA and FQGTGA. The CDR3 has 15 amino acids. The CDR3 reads CASSQLAVSYNEQFF. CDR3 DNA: TGTGCCAGCAGCCAACTAGCGGTCTCCTACAATGAGCAGTTCTTC.